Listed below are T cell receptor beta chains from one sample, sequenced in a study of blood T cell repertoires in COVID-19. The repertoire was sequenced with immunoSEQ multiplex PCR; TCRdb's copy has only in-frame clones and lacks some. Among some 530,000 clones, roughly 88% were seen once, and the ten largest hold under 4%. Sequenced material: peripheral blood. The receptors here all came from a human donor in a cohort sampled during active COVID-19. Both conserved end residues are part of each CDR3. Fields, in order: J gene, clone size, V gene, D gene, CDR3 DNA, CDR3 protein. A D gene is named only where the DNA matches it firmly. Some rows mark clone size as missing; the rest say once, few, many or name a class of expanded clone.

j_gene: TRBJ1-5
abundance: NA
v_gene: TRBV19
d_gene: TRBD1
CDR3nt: TGTGCCAGTAGCACTACAGGGGATAGTCAGCCCCAGCATTTT
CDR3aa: CASSTTGDSQPQHF

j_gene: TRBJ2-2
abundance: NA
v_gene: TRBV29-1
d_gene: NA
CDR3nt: TGCAGCGTTGAAAGGCAGGCTTCCGGGGAGCTGTTTTTT
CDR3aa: CSVERQASGELFF

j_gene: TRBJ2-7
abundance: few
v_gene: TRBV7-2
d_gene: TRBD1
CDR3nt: TGTGCCAGCAGCTTAGCAGGACAGGGTGACGAGCAGTACTTC
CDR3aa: CASSLAGQGDEQYF

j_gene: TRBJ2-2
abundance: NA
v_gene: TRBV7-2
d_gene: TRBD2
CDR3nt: TGTGCCAGCAGCTTAGGTCGCCAGCGGGACGGGGGCGGGGAGCTGTTTTTT
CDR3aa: CASSLGRQRDGGGELFF

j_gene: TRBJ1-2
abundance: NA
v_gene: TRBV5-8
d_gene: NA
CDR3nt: TGTGCCAGCAGCTTGTTACAGGGTTCCTATGGCTACACCTTC
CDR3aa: CASSLLQGSYGYTF

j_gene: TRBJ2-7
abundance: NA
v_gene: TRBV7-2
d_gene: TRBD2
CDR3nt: TGTGCCAGCAGCTTTGGACTAGCGGAGGGGTACGAGCAGTACTTC
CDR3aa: CASSFGLAEGYEQYF

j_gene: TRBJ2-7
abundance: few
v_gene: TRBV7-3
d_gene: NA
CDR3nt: TGTGCCAGCAGCCCCAATAGCGGACTCTCCTACGAGCAGTACTTC
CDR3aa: CASSPNSGLSYEQYF

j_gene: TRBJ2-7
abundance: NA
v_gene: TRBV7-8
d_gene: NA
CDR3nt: TGTGCCAGCAGCTTAGGAGTCGGCTACGAGCAGTACTTC
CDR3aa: CASSLGVGYEQYF

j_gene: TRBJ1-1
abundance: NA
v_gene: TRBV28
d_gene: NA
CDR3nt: TGTGCCAGCAGTGCTTCAACAGGGATTTACACTGAAGCTTTCTTT
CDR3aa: CASSASTGIYTEAFF

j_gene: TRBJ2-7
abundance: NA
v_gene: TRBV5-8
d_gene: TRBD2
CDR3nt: TGTGCCAGCTCCCGGACTAGCGGGATCGGCGAGCAGTACTTC
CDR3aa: CASSRTSGIGEQYF

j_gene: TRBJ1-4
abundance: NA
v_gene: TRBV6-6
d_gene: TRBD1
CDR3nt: TGTGCCAGCAGGGGACCGGGACAGCTAACTAATGAAAAACTGTTTTTT
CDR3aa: CASRGPGQLTNEKLFF

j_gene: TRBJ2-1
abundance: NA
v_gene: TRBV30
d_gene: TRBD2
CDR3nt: TGTGCCTGGAGTTTACCGGGACTAAGGCAGTTCTTC
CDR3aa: CAWSLPGLRQFF

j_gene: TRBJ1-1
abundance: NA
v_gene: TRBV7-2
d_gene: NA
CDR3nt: TGTGCCAGCAGCGCCGCCGGGACATTGAACACTGAAGCTTTCTTT
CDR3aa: CASSAAGTLNTEAFF

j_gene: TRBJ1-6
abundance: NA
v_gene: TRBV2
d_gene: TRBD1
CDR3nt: TGTGCCAGCAGCCGAATAGTGACAGGGGGCGAGAATTCACCCCTCCACTTT
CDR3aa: CASSRIVTGGENSPLHF

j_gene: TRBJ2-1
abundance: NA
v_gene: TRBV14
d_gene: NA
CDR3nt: TGTGCCAGCAGCCAATTATTAGGGCGGAGGATCGGACTGAATGAGCAGTTCTTC
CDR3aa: CASSQLLGRRIGLNEQFF

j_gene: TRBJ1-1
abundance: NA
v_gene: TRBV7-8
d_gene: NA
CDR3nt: TGTGCCAGCACCCGTAGGAACACTGAAGCTTTCTTT
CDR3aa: CASTRRNTEAFF

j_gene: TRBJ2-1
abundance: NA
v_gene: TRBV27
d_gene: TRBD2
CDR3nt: TGTGCCAGCAGTGCCCCGCGTTCTAGCGGGAGTTTCGGTAACAATGAGCAGTTCTTC
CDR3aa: CASSAPRSSGSFGNNEQFF

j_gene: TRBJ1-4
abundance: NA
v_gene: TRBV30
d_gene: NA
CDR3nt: TGTGCCTGGAACAGAAATGAAAAACTGTTTTTT
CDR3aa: CAWNRNEKLFF

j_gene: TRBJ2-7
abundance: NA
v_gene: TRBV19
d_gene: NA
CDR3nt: TGTGCCAGTAGTATGCAGGCCACCTACGAGCAGTACTTC
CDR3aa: CASSMQATYEQYF

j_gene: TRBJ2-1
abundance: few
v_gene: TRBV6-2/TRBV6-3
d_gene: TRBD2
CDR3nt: TGTGCCAGCAGTTACCCCCCCGGACTAGCGGGAGTTTACAATGAGCAGTTCTTC
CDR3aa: CASSYPPGLAGVYNEQFF

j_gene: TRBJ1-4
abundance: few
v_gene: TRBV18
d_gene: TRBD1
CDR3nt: TGTGCCAGCTCACCCGGGACAGTTCCTGAAAAACTGTTTTTT
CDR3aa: CASSPGTVPEKLFF

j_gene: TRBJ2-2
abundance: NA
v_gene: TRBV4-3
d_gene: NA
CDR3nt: TGCGCCAGCAGCCACCTATCCGAGGCCGGGGAGCTGTTTTTT
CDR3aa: CASSHLSEAGELFF

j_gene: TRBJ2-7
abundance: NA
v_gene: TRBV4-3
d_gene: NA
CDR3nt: TGCGCCAGCAGCCAAGGCAAGGGGTCAGTGAAACAGTACTTC
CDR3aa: CASSQGKGSVKQYF

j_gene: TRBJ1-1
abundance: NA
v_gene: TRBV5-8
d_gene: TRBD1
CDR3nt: TGTGCCAGCAGCAACAGGGGAGGAGGCACTGAAGCTTTCTTT
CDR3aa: CASSNRGGGTEAFF

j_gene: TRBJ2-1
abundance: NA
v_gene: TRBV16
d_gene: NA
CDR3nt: TGTGCCAGCAGCCAATCGGGGGGTAGCTCCTACAATGAGCAGTTCTTC
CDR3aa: CASSQSGGSSYNEQFF

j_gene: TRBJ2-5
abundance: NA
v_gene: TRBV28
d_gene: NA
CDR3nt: TGTGCCAGCAGTTCGGCGGGCCAAGGCCAAGAGACCCAGTACTTC
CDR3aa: CASSSAGQGQETQYF

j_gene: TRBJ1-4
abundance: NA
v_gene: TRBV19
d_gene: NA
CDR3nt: TGTGCCAGTAGTATATCGACAGGCCACAATGAAAAACTGTTTTTT
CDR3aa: CASSISTGHNEKLFF

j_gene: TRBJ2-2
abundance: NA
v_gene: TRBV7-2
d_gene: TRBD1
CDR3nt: TGTGCCAGCAGCGCCCAATTGACAGGGGAAACCGGGGAGCTGTTTTTT
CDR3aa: CASSAQLTGETGELFF

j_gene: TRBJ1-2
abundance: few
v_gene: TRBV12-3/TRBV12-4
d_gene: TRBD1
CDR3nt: TGTGCCAGCAGAAACGACAGGGCTGGTGGCTACACCTTC
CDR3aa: CASRNDRAGGYTF

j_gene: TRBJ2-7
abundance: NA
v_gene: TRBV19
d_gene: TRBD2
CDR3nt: TGTGCCAGTAGCGGACTAGCGGGAGCCTACGAGCAGTACTTC
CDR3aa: CASSGLAGAYEQYF

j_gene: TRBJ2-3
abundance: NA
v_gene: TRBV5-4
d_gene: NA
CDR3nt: TGTGCCAGCAGCTTGGGGCTGGACACCCTAAGGACCGATACGCAGTATTTT
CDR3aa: CASSLGLDTLRTDTQYF

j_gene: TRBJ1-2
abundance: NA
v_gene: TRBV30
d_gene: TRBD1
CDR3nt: TGTGCCTGGAGTGGGGGGACAGGAGGCTACACCTTC
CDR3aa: CAWSGGTGGYTF

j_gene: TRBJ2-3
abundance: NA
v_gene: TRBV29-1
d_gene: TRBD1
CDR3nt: TGCAGCGTTATGGGTGGGACAGGGGATGGGAGGACAGATACGCAGTATTTT
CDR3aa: CSVMGGTGDGRTDTQYF

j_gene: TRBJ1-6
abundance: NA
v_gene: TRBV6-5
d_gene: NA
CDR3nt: TGTGCCAGCCGGGACTTTACGGGGAATTCACCCCTCCACTTT
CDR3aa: CASRDFTGNSPLHF

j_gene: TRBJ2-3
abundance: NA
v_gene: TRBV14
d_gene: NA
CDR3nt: TGTGCCAGCCGAGACAGGCAAGATACGCAGTATTTT
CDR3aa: CASRDRQDTQYF

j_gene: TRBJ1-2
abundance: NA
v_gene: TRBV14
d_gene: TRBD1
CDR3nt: TGTGCCAGCAGCCAACAAATCACAGGGGGCTATGGCTACACCTTC
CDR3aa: CASSQQITGGYGYTF

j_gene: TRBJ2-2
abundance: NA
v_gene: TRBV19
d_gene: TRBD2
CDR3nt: TGTGCCATAAAAGGGGGAGCGGGAGGACTGAACACCGGGGAGCTGTTTTTT
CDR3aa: CAIKGGAGGLNTGELFF

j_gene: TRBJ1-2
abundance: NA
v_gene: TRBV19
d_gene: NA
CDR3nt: TGTGCCAGTAGTATTAAAACAGGACCTTATGGCTACACCTTC
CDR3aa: CASSIKTGPYGYTF

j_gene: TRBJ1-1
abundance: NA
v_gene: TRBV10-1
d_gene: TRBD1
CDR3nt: TGCGCCAGCAGTGAGTCAGGGACAGCGAACACTGAAGCTTTCTTT
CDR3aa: CASSESGTANTEAFF

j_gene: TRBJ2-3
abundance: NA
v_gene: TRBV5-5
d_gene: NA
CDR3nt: TGTGCCAGCAGCTTGGACGGGTGGGATACGCAGTATTTT
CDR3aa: CASSLDGWDTQYF

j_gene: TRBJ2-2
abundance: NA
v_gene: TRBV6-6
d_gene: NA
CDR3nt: TGTGCCACCTGGAGGGGGAGGGCCGACACCGGGGAGCTGTTTTTT
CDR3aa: CATWRGRADTGELFF

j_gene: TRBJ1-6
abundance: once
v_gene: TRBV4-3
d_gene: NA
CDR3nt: TGCGCCAGCAGCCAAGAAATCAGATGGGACAACGCACTCCACTTT
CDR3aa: CASSQEIRWDNALHF

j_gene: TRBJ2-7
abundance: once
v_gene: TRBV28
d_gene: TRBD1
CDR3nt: TGTGCCAGCAGTTTTACGACAGGGGCCTACGAGCAGTACTTC
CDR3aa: CASSFTTGAYEQYF

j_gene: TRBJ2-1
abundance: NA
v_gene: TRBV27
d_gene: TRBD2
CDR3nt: TGTGCCAGCAGTTTATCGGGCGGGAGGCATGAGCAGTTCTTC
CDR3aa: CASSLSGGRHEQFF

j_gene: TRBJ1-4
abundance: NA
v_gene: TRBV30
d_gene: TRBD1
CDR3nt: TGTGCCTGGAGAAGACAGGGGAGTGAAAAACTGTTTTTT
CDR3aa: CAWRRQGSEKLFF

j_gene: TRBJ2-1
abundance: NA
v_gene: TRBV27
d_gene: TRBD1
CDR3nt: TGTGCCAGCAGATATCGGACAGGGGGCAATGAGCAGTTCTTC
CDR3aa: CASRYRTGGNEQFF

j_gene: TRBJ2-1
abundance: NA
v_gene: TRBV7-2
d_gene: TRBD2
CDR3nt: TGTGCCAGCAGCTCCACCGGGACTAGCGGGAGGAATTCCAACAATGAGCAGTTCTTC
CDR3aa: CASSSTGTSGRNSNNEQFF

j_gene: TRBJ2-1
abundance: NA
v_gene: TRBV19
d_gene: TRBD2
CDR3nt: TGTGCCAGTAGTGGCGGGACTAGCGGGAGAGCGTACAATGAGCAGTTCTTC
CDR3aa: CASSGGTSGRAYNEQFF

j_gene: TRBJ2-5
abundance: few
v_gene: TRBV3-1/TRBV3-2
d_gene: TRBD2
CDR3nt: TGTGCCAGCAGCCAAGCCGGACTAGACGGAGAGACCCAGTACTTC
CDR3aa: CASSQAGLDGETQYF

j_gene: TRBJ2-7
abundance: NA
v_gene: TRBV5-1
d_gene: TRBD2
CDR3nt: TGCGCCAGCAGCTCCCAGGCTAGCGGGAGGGACCCTGAGCAGTACTTC
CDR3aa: CASSSQASGRDPEQYF

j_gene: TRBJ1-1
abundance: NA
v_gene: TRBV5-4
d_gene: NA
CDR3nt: TGTGCCAGCAGCTTGCCCCTTGCCACAGGGTTCACTGAAGCTTTCTTT
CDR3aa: CASSLPLATGFTEAFF